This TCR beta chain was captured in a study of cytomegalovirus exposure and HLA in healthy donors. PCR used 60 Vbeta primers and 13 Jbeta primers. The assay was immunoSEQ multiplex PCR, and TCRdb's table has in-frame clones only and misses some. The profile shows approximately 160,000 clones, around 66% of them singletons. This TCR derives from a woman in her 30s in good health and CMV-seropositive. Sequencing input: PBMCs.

The CDR3 DNA sequence: TGTGCCAGCAGCCTCCCCACGACAGTTCAAGAGACCCAGTACTTC. Amino acids: CASSLPTTVQETQYF. The chain is built from TRBV5-4 and TRBJ2-5, with D tentatively TRBD1 (5 bases). Trimming cost V 4 bases and J 2 bases, with 15 bases left between them. Per germline, CDR1 SGHNT and CDR2 YYREEE (reference sequence). The CDR3 extends over 15 amino acids.